The next 12 T cell receptor beta chains were all read from a single sample in a study of neurological immune-mediated disorders. TCRdb analysed the 5' RACE reads with MiXCR anew, one entry per CDR3 protein. The profile shows 85,000 to 100,000 distinct CDR3 sequences, roughly 3.5% of them singletons. Source material: PBMCs. All receptors derive from a woman between 18 and 30 years old with multiple sclerosis.

This clonotype was seen at least ten times. The V gene is TRBV27, the J gene TRBJ1-1; TRBD1 matches at 8 bases. The CDR3 sequence is 15 residues long. The J segment lost 1 base and the V segment lost 4 bases, leaving 5 bases of the junction unmatched. The germline CDR1 and CDR2 sequences are MNHEY and SMNVEV (reference sequence). The CDR3 sequence is CASSWQGATNTEAFF. CDR3 in DNA: TGTGCCAGCAGTTGGCAGGGGGCGACGAACACTGAAGCTTTCTTT.

This clonotype occurred many times. The chain combines TRBV29-1 with TRBJ2-4; TRBD2 is a possible D gene (5 bases). Trimming removed 4 bases from V and 6 bases from J, with 10 bases in between. Looked up from germline, CDR1 is SQVTM and CDR2 is ANQGSEA. This CDR3 is built from 12 residues. The CDR3 DNA reads as TGCAGCGTTGGCTCGCGGGCAAACATTCAGTACTTC. It encodes CSVGSRANIQYF. The variable domain in full, with the rest retrieved from reference TRBV29-1 and TRBJ2-4, is SAVISQKPSRDICQRGTSLTIQCQVDSQVTMMFWYRQQPGQSLTLIATANQGSEATYESGFVIDKFPISRPNLTFSTLTVSNMSPEDSSIYLCSVGSRANIQYFGAGTRLSVL.

This clonotype was seen ten or more times. The chain links TRBV20-1 to TRBJ2-1; 9 bases map to TRBD2. Losses at the gene ends were 3 bases for V and 4 bases for J; bases not matched to a gene: 7. Germline values: CDR1 DFQATT, CDR2 SNEGSKA (reference sequence). CDR3 length: 15 residues. CDR3 in amino acids: CSARTGLASYNEQFF. In nucleotides, the CDR3 is TGCAGTGCTAGGACAGGACTAGCGTCTTACAATGAGCAGTTCTTC.

This clonotype was seen at least ten times. This chain links TRBV13 with TRBJ2-5, with 7 positions matching TRBD1. With V trimmed by 0 bases and J by 2 bases, 0 bases remained unmatched. Germline values: CDR1 PRHDT, CDR2 FYEKMQ (reference sequence). The CDR3 has 14 residues. This CDR3 is CASSLGDRQETQYF. The CDR3 DNA follows: TGTGCCAGCAGCTTAGGGGACAGGCAAGAGACCCAGTACTTC. The whole variable domain, remainder taken from reference TRBV13 and TRBJ2-5, is AAGVIQSPRHLIKEKRETATLKCYPIPRHDTVYWYQQGPGQDPQFLISFYEKMQSDKGSIPDRFSAQQFSDYHSELNMSSLELGDSALYFCASSLGDRQETQYFGPGTRLLVL.

This clonotype was observed a few times. The CDR3 bases are TGTGCCAGCAGCCAAGCGACAGGAAACCGGGATTATGGCTACACCTTC. This codes for CASSQATGNRDYGYTF. The J gene is TRBJ1-2, the V gene TRBV3-1; D may be TRBD1 (6 bases). Germline CDR1 LGHDT, CDR2 YNNKEL (reference sequence). The V end lost 1 base, the J end lost 5 bases, and 17 bases lay between the germline ends. CDR3 length: 16 amino acids.

The chain carries TRBV20-1 and TRBJ2-1, with 7 nucleotides matching TRBD1. Germline CDR1 and CDR2: DFQATT and SNEGSKA (reference sequence). V was clipped by 7 bases and J by 9 bases; unmatched bases: 12. The CDR3 spans 13 residues. The CDR3 coding sequence is TGCAGTGATAAGGTGACAGGGCAGGTTGAGCAGTTCTTC. Residues: CSDKVTGQVEQFF.

This clonotype was counted at least ten times. The rearrangement joins TRBV14 to TRBJ2-2; D remains unclear. Per the germline V gene, CDR1 is SGHDN and CDR2 is FVKESK. The CDR3 sequence is 14 residues long. Deletions cut 1 base from V and 4 bases from J, with 7 bases between. DNA of the CDR3: TGTGCCAGCAGCCAAGGTCCCGGCACCGGGGAGCTGTTTTTT. Translated: CASSQGPGTGELFF.

This clonotype has ten or more counts. The V gene is TRBV3-1, the J gene TRBJ1-5; D not resolved. CDR3 length: 14 residues. Germline V lookup: CDR1 LGHDT, CDR2 YNNKEL (reference sequence). The ends were cut back, 0 bases at V and 0 bases at J, with 3 bases in the middle. The CDR3: CASSQDHSNQPQHF. DNA of the CDR3: TGTGCCAGCAGCCAAGACCATAGCAATCAGCCCCAGCATTTT.

This clonotype was seen many times. The V gene is TRBV3-1, the J gene TRBJ2-1; either TRBD1 or TRBD2 may fit D (6 bases each). CDR1 is LGHDT, CDR2 YNNKEL, per germline (reference sequence). Trimming removed 0 bases from V and 0 bases from J, with 12 bases in between. This CDR3 comprises 17 residues. The CDR3 DNA is TGTGCCAGCAGCCAAGAGGGGGCGGGGAGCTCCTACAATGAGCAGTTCTTC. Its protein product is CASSQEGAGSSYNEQFF.

This clonotype was observed a few times. This chain joins TRBV18 and TRBJ2-7; 10 nucleotides align to TRBD1. V dropped 7 bases and J dropped 5; count of bases not matched to a gene: 5. Germline CDR1 is KGHSH and CDR2 is LQKENI. The CDR3 sequence is 13 residues long. The CDR3 region is CASLPGQGNEQYF. In DNA, the CDR3 is TGTGCCAGCTTACCGGGACAGGGGAACGAGCAGTACTTC.

The sample holds many counts of this clonotype. V and J are TRBV7-7 and TRBJ2-1, with 13 nucleotides matching TRBD2. The ends lost 6 bases at V and 7 bases at J; junction bases unmatched: 3. Looked up from germline, CDR1 is SSHAT and CDR2 is FNYEAQ (reference sequence). The CDR3 has 14 residues. The CDR3: CASSTSGGANEQFF. The CDR3 region has the DNA TGTGCCAGCAGTACTAGCGGGGGGGCGAATGAGCAGTTCTTC.

The chain has TRBV28 and TRBJ1-5, with D maybe TRBD1 (5 bases). The V end was cut by 5 bases, the J end by 15 bases, with 26 bases between. The CDR3 covers 15 residues. The germline V gene has CDR1 MDHEN and CDR2 SYDVKM. CDR3 amino acids: CASSLRGYSNQTRHF. CDR3 sequence (DNA): TGTGCCAGCAGTCTAAGGGGCTATAGCAATCAGACCCGGCATTTT.